This T cell receptor beta chain is from a study of blood T cell repertoires in COVID-19. About the research overall: Acute and convalescent COVID-19 samples came from the United States, Italy and Spain.

The assay was immunoSEQ multiplex PCR, and TCRdb's table has in-frame clones only and misses some. Among some 120,000 clones listed, roughly 80% were seen once. The trim removed 5 bases at V and 2 bases at J, leaving 6 bases unmatched. Looked up from germline, CDR1 is SGHAT and CDR2 is FQNNGV. The CDR3 consists of 16 residues. The sequence was collected from a human donor in a cohort sampled during active COVID-19. The sequencing sample was made of peripheral blood. J is TRBJ2-3 and V is TRBV11-2; TRBD2 matches at 11 bases. The CDR3 DNA reads as TGTGCCAGCAGCGTTCGACTAGCGGGGTACACAGATACGCAGTATTTT. It encodes CASSVRLAGYTDTQYF.